Each of the 30 T cell receptor beta chains below was sequenced from the same sample in a study of T-cell reconstitution after alpha-beta-depleted transplantation in children. A library of TCRbeta sequences, prepared with unique molecular identifiers, was generated. TCRdb itself ran the PCR reads through MiXCR, one entry per CDR3 protein. The data hold around 370,000 distinct CDR3 sequences, with 10% observed a single time. The source material was PBMCs from the stem cell graft donor, sampled from the stem cell graft. The source is a human donor who donated a stem cell graft to a child with acute lymphoblastic leukemia.

About this clonotype itself: With a much larger clone just one base away, this may be a read error. The CDR3 is CASSPGAGGSYNEQFF. The CDR3 DNA sequence: TGTGCCAGCAGTCCGGGGGCGGGGGGCAGCTACAATGAGCAGTTCTTC. This chain links TRBV6-1 with TRBJ2-1, with 8 nucleotides matching TRBD2. Germline V lookup: CDR1 MNHNS, CDR2 SASEGT. The V segment lost 5 bases and the J segment 3 bases; nucleotides outside the gene matches: 9. This CDR3 has 16 residues.

At least ten counts were recorded for this clonotype. V and J are TRBV5-1 and TRBJ2-3; D uncertain. CDR3 length: 14 residues. With 0 bases removed from V and 5 bases from J, the gap between germline ends came to 10 bases. Germline V gene sequence: CDR1 SGHRS, CDR2 YFSETQ. The CDR3 DNA reads TGCGCCAGCAGCTTGGGAAAACCTAAAGATACGCAGTATTTT. Amino acids: CASSLGKPKDTQYF.

This clonotype was observed at least ten times. The rearrangement uses TRBV4-1 and TRBJ2-7, with D unresolved. V lost 0 bases and J lost 5, with 5 bases in between. The germline V gene has CDR1 MGHRA and CDR2 YSYEKL. The CDR3 has 12 residues. CDR3 amino acids: CASSQDQDEQYF. CDR3 in DNA: TGCGCCAGCAGCCAAGATCAAGACGAGCAGTACTTC.

This clonotype was seen a handful of times. The chain couples TRBV20-1 to TRBJ1-1; 8 bases line up with TRBD1. After removal of 1 base from V and 1 base from J, the junction contained 5 bases not matched to a gene. The CDR3 covers 15 residues. CDR1 and CDR2 from the germline V gene are DFQATT and SNEGSKA (reference sequence). The CDR3 is CSARAGTGRNTEAFF. The CDR3 nucleotides are TGCAGTGCTAGAGCCGGGACAGGACGGAACACTGAAGCTTTCTTT.

This clonotype appeared many times. This chain uses TRBV7-9 with TRBJ2-3; 7 bases match TRBD1. The V gene end was trimmed by 4 bases and the J gene end by 0 bases; junction bases not matched to a gene: 7. CDR1 is SEHNR, CDR2 FQNEAQ, per germline (reference sequence). CDR3 length: 16 amino acids. The CDR3 is CASSSPRDSSTDTQYF. In nucleotides, the CDR3 is TGTGCCAGCAGCTCGCCCCGGGACAGCAGCACAGATACGCAGTATTTT. Based on the CDR3 plus reference TRBV7-9 and TRBJ2-3, the full variable domain is DTGVSQNPRHKITKRGQNVTFRCDPISEHNRLYWYRQTLGQGPEFLTYFQNEAQLEKSRLLSDRFSAERPKGSFSTLEIQRTEQGDSAMYLCASSSPRDSSTDTQYFGPGTRLTVL.

The chain couples TRBV6-5 to TRBJ2-7, with 10 bases identical to TRBD2. CDR1 and CDR2 from the germline V gene are MNHEY and SVGAGI. This CDR3 has 17 residues. The J segment lost 4 bases and the V segment lost 2 bases, leaving 11 bases of the junction unmatched. CDR3: CASSYAPPTSGIYEQYF. Written as DNA, the CDR3 is TGTGCCAGCAGTTACGCACCTCCTACTAGCGGGATATACGAGCAGTACTTC.

This clonotype has a handful of counts. The chain uses TRBV20-1 and TRBJ1-6, with 9 bases lining up with TRBD1. The CDR3 has 15 amino acids. The V gene's germline CDR1 is DFQATT and CDR2 SNEGSKA (reference sequence). Trimming at V came to 3 bases and at J to 10 bases, leaving 10 bases not matched to a gene. The CDR3 loop is CSASNGGTGLSPLHF. CDR3 DNA: TGCAGTGCTAGCAACGGCGGGACAGGGCTATCACCCCTCCACTTT.

The chain employs TRBV4-3 and TRBJ1-2, with no clear D. This CDR3 has 13 amino acids. Per the germline V gene, CDR1 is LGHNA and CDR2 is YSLEER. Deletions cut 2 bases from V and 4 bases from J, with 8 bases between. CDR3 DNA: TGCGCCAGCAGCCAATCCGGGATCTATGGCTACACCTTC. This codes for CASSQSGIYGYTF.

The gene calls are TRBV4-3 and TRBJ2-1, with D tentatively TRBD2 (6 bases). Germline loops: CDR1 LGHNA, CDR2 YSLEER. The CDR3 consists of 17 residues. Trimming took off 2 bases at V and 2 bases at J, with 16 bases between the two ends. The CDR3 DNA is TGCGCCAGCAGCCAAAAGACCACGGCGGGGACCTACAATGAGCAGTTCTTC. Residues: CASSQKTTAGTYNEQFF.

The table lists this clonotype with a few counts. J is TRBJ1-1 and V is TRBV6-5; D possibly corresponds to TRBD1 (6 bases). CDR1 is MNHEY, CDR2 SVGAGI, per germline. This CDR3 spans 18 amino acids. The V gene lost 3 bases and the J gene lost 0 bases, with 20 bases spanning the gap. The CDR3 DNA reads as TGTGCCAGCAGTTATCGCGGCCCCGGGGGCCCTATGAACACTGAAGCTTTCTTT. This sequence encodes CASSYRGPGGPMNTEAFF.

V usage is TRBV7-3 and J usage is TRBJ2-3; D possibly corresponds to TRBD2 (6 bases). V was cut by 5 bases and J by 4 bases, with 13 bases left in between. The CDR3 covers 14 residues. The germline gives CDR1 SGHTA, CDR2 FQGTGA. The CDR3 nucleotides are TGTGCCAGCAGCCCAACTAGCTGGGCAGATACGCAGTATTTT. It translates to CASSPTSWADTQYF. The full variable domain, with the rest looked up from reference TRBV7-3 and TRBJ2-3, is GAGVSQTPSNKVTEKGKYVELRCDPISGHTALYWYRQSLGQGPEFLIYFQGTGAADDSGLPNDRFFAVRPEGSVSTLKIQRTERGDSAVYLCASSPTSWADTQYFGPGTRLTVL.

This clonotype was observed a handful of times. The chain has TRBV7-8 and TRBJ2-2, with D uncertain. The germline V gene has CDR1 SGHVS and CDR2 FQNEAQ. Deletions cut 5 bases from V and 5 bases from J, with 15 bases between. The CDR3 has 15 amino acids. CDR3 sequence reads: CASSQHWPETGELFF. CDR3 coding DNA: TGTGCCAGCAGCCAACACTGGCCCGAAACCGGGGAGCTGTTTTTT.

This clonotype was counted a few times. This sequence joins TRBV4-3 and TRBJ2-5, with 10 positions matching TRBD2. With V trimmed by 1 base and J by 7 bases, 0 bases remained unmatched. This CDR3 has 13 amino acids. The germline CDR1 and CDR2 sequences are LGHNA and YSLEER. CDR3 nucleotide sequence: TGCGCCAGCAGCCAAGGGACTAGCGGGACCCAGTACTTC. It codes for CASSQGTSGTQYF.

This clonotype occurred a few times. This chain connects TRBV15 to TRBJ2-7; 7 positions agree with TRBD1. The CDR3 is 15 amino acids. Looked up from germline, CDR1 is LNHNV and CDR2 is YYDKDF (reference sequence). The junction had 5 bases not matched to a gene; V was cut back by 0 bases and J by 3 bases. Here the CDR3 DNA reads TGTGCCACCAGCAGAGATTGGGACAGCAGCTACGAGCAGTACTTC. Its translation: CATSRDWDSSYEQYF.

Concerning this clonotype: Germline is not matched at one junction end, which may reflect a read error. CDR3 sequence (DNA): TGCGCCACCAGTGAGTTACACAGTCCAATTATGAACACTGAAGCTTTCTTT. This translates into CATSELHSPIMNTEAFF. This chain links TRBV10-2 with TRBJ1-1; D unclear. Per germline, CDR1 WSHSY and CDR2 SAAADI. CDR3 length: 17 amino acids.

This clonotype was detected a few times. The chain carries TRBV4-2 and TRBJ2-5; 15 bases agree with TRBD2. The CDR3 length is 19 residues. V shed 3 bases, J shed 1 base, and the junction held 9 bases outside the gene matches. Germline V gene sequence: CDR1 LGHNA, CDR2 YNFKEQ. This CDR3 reads CASSQGLAGGDSFQETQYF. The DNA for the CDR3 is TGTGCCAGCAGCCAGGGACTAGCGGGAGGCGATAGTTTCCAAGAGACCCAGTACTTC.

The chain joins TRBV4-3 to TRBJ2-1; TRBD2 matches 7 bases. This CDR3 contains 14 residues. V lost 4 bases to trimming and J lost 7 bases; unmatched junction nucleotides: 7. The germline gives CDR1 LGHNA, CDR2 YSLEER. The CDR3 nucleotides read TGCGCCAGCAGCCCACACGTGGGACTAAATGAGCAGTTCTTC. Translating it yields CASSPHVGLNEQFF.

This clonotype was seen only a few times. The junction shows a germline mismatch at one end, possibly a read error. The CDR3 region has the DNA TGTGCCAGCAGCTCCTGGGGCCGGGGAATCAATTCATCCCTCCACTTT. This encodes CASSSWGRGINSSLHF. J is TRBJ1-6 and V is TRBV7-9; D may be TRBD1 (5 bases). The CDR3 has 16 amino acids. Germline CDR1 is SEHNR and CDR2 is FQNEAQ (reference sequence).

The V gene is TRBV29-1, the J gene TRBJ2-1; 9 bases agree with TRBD2. Germline lookup yields CDR1 SQVTM and CDR2 ANQGSEA. The CDR3 totals 14 residues. V lost 6 bases to trimming and J lost 4 bases; unmatched junction nucleotides: 7. The DNA for the CDR3 is TGCAGCGTGGTTAGCGGGAGCCGATACAATGAGCAGTTCTTC. Residues: CSVVSGSRYNEQFF.

The chain combines TRBV6-1 with TRBJ2-3, with 7 bases aligning to TRBD1. J gave up 1 base and V 2 bases, and 3 bases lay outside the gene matches. This CDR3 is built from 15 residues. Germline assignment: CDR1 MNHNS and CDR2 SASEGT. CDR3: CASSEMGQRTDTQYF. The DNA of the CDR3 is TGTGCCAGCAGTGAAATGGGACAGCGCACAGATACGCAGTATTTT.

The gene calls are TRBV5-1 and TRBJ2-1; TRBD2 agrees at 8 bases. V dropped 7 bases and J dropped 6; count of bases not matched to a gene: 6. The CDR3 length is 13 residues. Germline V gene data show CDR1 as SGHRS and CDR2 as YFSETQ. The chain's CDR3 is CASAQRELNEQFF. CDR3 DNA: TGCGCCAGCGCCCAGCGGGAGCTCAATGAGCAGTTCTTC.

The V call is TRBV20-1, the J call TRBJ2-7; D may be TRBD2 (7 bases). Trimming cost V 5 bases and J 2 bases, with 19 bases left between them. Germline V gene sequence: CDR1 DFQATT, CDR2 SNEGSKA (reference sequence). The CDR3 extends over 15 amino acids. The CDR3 DNA follows: TGCAGTGCTGGGGGGGGGGCGGACCAGACCTACGAGCAGTACTTC. Its protein is CSAGGGADQTYEQYF.

This clonotype occurred once. This rearrangement joins TRBV7-8 to TRBJ2-1, with D possibly being TRBD2 (6 bases). The CDR3 is 16 residues long. Germline CDR1 is SGHVS and CDR2 is FQNEAQ. The ends were cut back, 7 bases at V and 0 bases at J, with 16 bases in the middle. The CDR3 coding sequence is TGTGCCAGCACCCTTGGGGCGGGAAACTCCTACAATGAGCAGTTCTTC. Translating it yields CASTLGAGNSYNEQFF.

This chain links TRBV10-3 with TRBJ2-4; 9 bases map to TRBD1. Germline CDR1 is ENHRY and CDR2 is SYGVKD. The CDR3 consists of 17 residues. V was pared by 0 bases and J by 9 bases, with 12 bases of the junction left unmatched. CDR3 DNA sequence: TGTGCCATCAGTGAGTCGATAGGGACAGGGATCTCCGGCATTCAGTACTTC. The encoded protein is CAISESIGTGISGIQYF.

The sample holds many counts of this clonotype. The gene calls are TRBV20-1 and TRBJ2-2, with 8 bases matching TRBD2. The J segment lost 7 bases and the V segment lost 6 bases, leaving 22 bases of the junction unmatched. This CDR3 contains 18 residues. Germline V gene sequence: CDR1 DFQATT, CDR2 SNEGSKA (reference sequence). The CDR3 sequence: CSAEEAGGIGLADGELFF. In DNA, the CDR3 is TGCAGTGCAGAGGAGGCCGGGGGCATTGGACTAGCCGACGGGGAGCTGTTTTTT.

This sequence joins TRBV11-2 and TRBJ1-1; no clear D gene. V was trimmed by 5 bases and J by 2 bases, leaving 12 bases between them. The CDR3 spans 14 residues. Germline values: CDR1 SGHAT, CDR2 FQNNGV. This CDR3 reads CASSLLAFNTEAFF. The CDR3 DNA reads as TGTGCCAGCAGCCTCCTAGCCTTTAACACTGAAGCTTTCTTT.

The chain is built from TRBV7-9 and TRBJ1-1, with TRBD1 identical over 9 bases. V lost 5 bases and J lost 4; bases outside the gene matches: 11. CDR1 SEHNR and CDR2 FQNEAQ come from the germline V gene (reference sequence). The CDR3 is made up of 16 amino acids. The CDR3 is CASSPRDRVKTTEAFF. CDR3 in DNA: TGTGCCAGCAGCCCCAGGGACAGGGTAAAGACCACTGAAGCTTTCTTT.

This chain joins TRBV30 and TRBJ2-3; possible D gene TRBD1, 5 bases. Deletions cut 0 bases from V and 0 bases from J, with 10 bases between. In germline, CDR1 is GTSNPN, CDR2 SVGIG (reference sequence). CDR3 length: 15 residues. The CDR3 region is CAWSVLGLSTDTQYF. The CDR3 coding sequence is TGTGCCTGGAGTGTTTTGGGGCTTAGCACAGATACGCAGTATTTT.

This clonotype was recorded many times. The chain is built from TRBV30 and TRBJ2-1; 8 bases line up with TRBD2. The germline CDR1 and CDR2 sequences are GTSNPN and SVGIG (reference sequence). The CDR3 consists of 14 residues. Losses at the gene ends were 0 bases for V and 4 bases for J; bases not matched to a gene: 2. For the CDR3, the DNA is TGTGCCTGGAGTGTAACTAGCGGATACAATGAGCAGTTCTTC. This gives the protein CAWSVTSGYNEQFF.

J is TRBJ1-3 and V is TRBV4-1; no reliable D call. Germline V gene data show CDR1 as MGHRA and CDR2 as YSYEKL. V lost 3 bases and J lost 3, with 12 bases in between. The CDR3 runs 15 residues. CDR3 DNA sequence: TGCGCCAGCAGCCATGGGGTAGGCGGTGGAAACACCATATATTTT. Its translation: CASSHGVGGGNTIYF.